The TCR beta chain described here comes from a study of shared clonotypes between healthy human individuals. Study-wide points: Though the depth was large, rarefaction showed that sorted-subset sequencing was incomplete. Several donors held 5% to 5.5% of naive CD4 clonotypes in common.

On this clone itself: The antigen is undetermined.

Recent acute infections and vaccinations were absent in the healthy HIV-negative adult donors. CDR3 length: 13 residues. Germline V gives CDR1 SNHLY, CDR2 FYNNEI. V lost 5 bases and J 11 bases, leaving 18 bases between the germline ends. Sequencing was performed with immunoSEQ multiplex PCR; in TCRdb, only in-frame clones are kept and a portion is missing. This table has almost 750,000 clones, 72% appearing once. The chain employs TRBV2 and TRBJ1-2; D is perhaps TRBD1 (6 bases). Sequencing was done on a sample of memory CD4+ T cells sorted from blood. Documented subset: CD45RA-negative fraction. The sequence was collected from a woman between 25 and 40 years old in good health. The CDR3 reads CASSTRTVPRYTF. The DNA for the CDR3 is TGTGCCAGCAGTACTAGGACAGTCCCGAGATACACCTTC. The full variable domain, with the rest looked up from reference TRBV2 and TRBJ1-2, is EPEVTQTPSHQVTQMGQEVILRCVPISNHLYFYWYRQILGQKVEFLVSFYNNEISEKSEIFDDQFSVERPDGSNFTLKIRSTKLEDSAMYFCASSTRTVPRYTFGSGTRLTVV.